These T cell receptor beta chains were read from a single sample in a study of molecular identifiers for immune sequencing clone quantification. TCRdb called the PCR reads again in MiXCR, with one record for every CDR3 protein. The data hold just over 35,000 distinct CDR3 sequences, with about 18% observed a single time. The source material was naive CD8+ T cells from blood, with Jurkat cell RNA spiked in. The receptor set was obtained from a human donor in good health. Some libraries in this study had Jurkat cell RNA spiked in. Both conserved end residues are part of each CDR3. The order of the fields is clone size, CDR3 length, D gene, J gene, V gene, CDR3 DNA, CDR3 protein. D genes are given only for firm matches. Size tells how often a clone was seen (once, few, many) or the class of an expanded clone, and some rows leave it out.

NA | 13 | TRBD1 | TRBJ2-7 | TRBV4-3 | TGCGCCAGCAGTTTTGACAGGGGAAGCGAGCAATACTTC | CASSFDRGSEQYF
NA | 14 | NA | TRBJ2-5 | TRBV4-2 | TGTGCCAGCAGCCGGGCTAGCTCCCAAGAGACCCAGTACTTC | CASSRASSQETQYF
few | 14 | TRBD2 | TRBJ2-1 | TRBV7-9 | TGTGCCAGCAGCAAGGGACTAGAAAACAATGAGCAGTTCTTC | CASSKGLENNEQFF
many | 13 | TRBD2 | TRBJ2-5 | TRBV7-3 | TGTGCCAGCAGCGGGGGGGGAGCGGAGACCCAGTACTTC | CASSGGGAETQYF
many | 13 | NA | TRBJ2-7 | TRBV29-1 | TGCAGCGTGGTCGCCCGGCAGGCCTACGAGCAGTACTTC | CSVVARQAYEQYF
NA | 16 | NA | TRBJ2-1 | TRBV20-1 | TGCAGTGCTAGAAGTCTCGCGGTTGAGTCCTACAATGAGCAGTTCTTC | CSARSLAVESYNEQFF
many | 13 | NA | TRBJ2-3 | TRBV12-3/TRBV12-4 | TGTGCCAGCACTGACGGTAGCACAGATACGCAGTATTTT | CASTDGSTDTQYF
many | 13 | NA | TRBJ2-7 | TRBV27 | TGTGCCAGCAGTCCCCGGGACGGCTACGAGCAGTACTTC | CASSPRDGYEQYF
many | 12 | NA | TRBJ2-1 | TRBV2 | TGTGCCAGCCTCGGGACAAACAATGAGCAGTTCTTC | CASLGTNNEQFF
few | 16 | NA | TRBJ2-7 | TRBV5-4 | TGTGCCAGCAGCTTGGTGCCCATCACAGGGTTTGTCGAGCAGTACTTC | CASSLVPITGFVEQYF
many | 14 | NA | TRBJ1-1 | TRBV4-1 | TGCGCCAGCAGCCAAGATTGGGGGAACACTGAAGCTTTCTTT | CASSQDWGNTEAFF
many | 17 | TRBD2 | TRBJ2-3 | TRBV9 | TGTGCCAGCAGCGTAGTGCCTATTCTAGCGGTCGCAGATACGCAGTATTTT | CASSVVPILAVADTQYF
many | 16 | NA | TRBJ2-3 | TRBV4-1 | TGCGCCAGCAGCCAAGACGGGGGGCTACGCACAGATACGCAGTATTTT | CASSQDGGLRTDTQYF
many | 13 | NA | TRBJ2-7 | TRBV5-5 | TGTGCCAGCAGACTGGAGGGGATCTACGAGCAGTACTTC | CASRLEGIYEQYF
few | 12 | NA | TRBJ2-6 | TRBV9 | TGTGCCAGCGTCTCTGGGGCCAACGTCCTGACTTTC | CASVSGANVLTF
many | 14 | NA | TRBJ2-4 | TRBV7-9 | TGTGCCAGCAGCTCCTACAGGGGGGGCGACATTCAGTACTTC | CASSSYRGGDIQYF
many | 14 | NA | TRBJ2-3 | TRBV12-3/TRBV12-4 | TGTGCCAGCAGTTTAGGTGGGCAGGTTGATACGCAGTATTTT | CASSLGGQVDTQYF
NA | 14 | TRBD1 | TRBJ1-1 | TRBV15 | TGTGCCACCAGCAGCGGGACAGGGCTCCCTGAAGCTTTCTTT | CATSSGTGLPEAFF
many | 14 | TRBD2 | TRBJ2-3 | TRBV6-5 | TGTGCCAGCAGCCTCGGACTAGCGGGGGGTACGCAGTATTTT | CASSLGLAGGTQYF
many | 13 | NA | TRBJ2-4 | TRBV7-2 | TGTGCCAGCAGCTTATGGGGACTAAACATTCAGTACTTC | CASSLWGLNIQYF
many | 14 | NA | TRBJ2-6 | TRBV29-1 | TGCAGCGTGATTGGGACCGCTGGGGCCAACGTCCTGACTTTC | CSVIGTAGANVLTF